The following is a T cell receptor beta chain sequence with its context. Its antigen is unidentified. The data originate from a study of vaccination effects on CD4 cells after COVID-19. On the study more broadly: The post-vaccine samples were taken, at the median, 72 days after the second dose.

Sequencing was preceded by expansion of antigen-specific CD4+ T cells with viral peptide pools in the ViraFEST assay. Following an approximately 10-day culture, CD4+ T cells were purified. BNT162b2 vaccine or mRNA-1273 vaccine was given to participants in two doses. Culturing of around 2 million PBMC per well took place with around 10 IU/ml IL-2 and about 9.3 ug/ml peptides. Replacing half the medium with IL-2 medium was done on days 3 and 7. Profiling relied on immunoSEQ multiplex PCR, and the TCRdb table lists in-frame clones only, not all of them. The sample holds 60,000 to 85,000 clones, around 70% seen once. Germline values: CDR1 KGHDR, CDR2 SFDVKD. The CDR3 contains 15 residues. V lost 9 bases and J 0 bases, leaving 15 bases between the germline ends.

This TCR was sampled from a human donor who received a COVID-19 vaccine. The rearrangement links TRBV24-1 to TRBJ2-3; tentative D call: TRBD2 (6 bases). The source was CD4+ T cells from PBMCs cultured with HCoV-229E spike peptides, collected after COVID-19 vaccination. DNA for the CDR3: TGTGCCACCTCAAACGGGAGACTTAGCACAGATACGCAGTATTTT. Translating it yields CATSNGRLSTDTQYF.